The rows below give T cell receptor beta chains drawn from one sample of a study of CD8+ T cells in alopecia areata. Here immunoSEQ multiplex PCR was the method, and the copy in TCRdb shows in-frame clones only, minus some. Of 150,000 to 200,000 clones in the sample, 50% to 65% were seen once. The sample in question was CD4+ T cells sorted from blood, obtained at week 24, from a patient treated with tofacitinib. These TCRs come from a human donor with alopecia areata. Each CDR3 is given with its conserved first and last residue. D genes are given only for firm matches. Expanded clones are given a class, and other clones once, few, many or no size at all.

>TRBJ1-5|TRBD1|TRBV2|-
TGTGCCAGCAGAGGGACAGGGGACGTGAATCAGCCCCAGCATTTT
CASRGTGDVNQPQHF
>TRBJ1-4|TRBD1|TRBV6-1|-
TGTGCCAGCAGGCTGACAGGGGCGAATGAAAAACTGTTTTTT
CASRLTGANEKLFF
>TRBJ2-2|TRBD1|TRBV4-1|-
TGCGCCAGCAGCTTGGGGACAGTTCCAACCGGGGAGCTGTTTTTT
CASSLGTVPTGELFF
>TRBJ1-2|-|TRBV5-1|-
TGCGCCAGCAGCTCGGACATCCCCTATGGCTACACCTTC
CASSSDIPYGYTF
>TRBJ2-7|TRBD1|TRBV19|-
TGTGCCAACTGGGGACAGGGGGACTCCTACGAGCAGTACTTC
CANWGQGDSYEQYF
>TRBJ1-5|TRBD1|TRBV30|-
TGTGCCTGGAGTGTAACAGGGGGCGGTCAGCCCCAGCATTTT
CAWSVTGGGQPQHF
>TRBJ2-5|-|TRBV15|-
TGTGCCACCAGCGGGACTCACGGACAAGAGACCCAGTACTTC
CATSGTHGQETQYF
>TRBJ2-5|-|TRBV5-1|few
TGCGCCAGCACCACGGCAGGGGGGTTGGCCAAGGAGACCCAGTACTTC
CASTTAGGLAKETQYF
>TRBJ2-1|-|TRBV10-3|-
TGTGCCATCAGTGGGAGCGGGAATGAGCAGTTCTTC
CAISGSGNEQFF
>TRBJ1-1|-|TRBV28|few
TGTGCCAGCAGTTTATTGAACACTGAAGCTTTCTTT
CASSLLNTEAFF
>TRBJ2-2|TRBD1|TRBV4-1|-
TGCGCCAGCAGCCAACCGGACAGGGTGGCCGGGGAGCTGTTTTTT
CASSQPDRVAGELFF
>TRBJ2-7|-|TRBV7-9|-
TGTGCCAGCAGCTCGGACCTGGGGCAGTACTTC
CASSSDLGQYF
>TRBJ2-7|TRBD2|TRBV15|few
TGTGCCACCAGCAGGGACGGGGGGTACGAGCAGTACTTC
CATSRDGGYEQYF
>TRBJ1-2|-|TRBV30|-
TGTGCCTGGAGTGTTACGGACGGCCGCTATGGCTACACCTTC
CAWSVTDGRYGYTF
>TRBJ1-5|TRBD1|TRBV6-5|-
TGTGCCAGCAGTTACTCGCCGTACAGGGGAGATCAGCCCCAGCATTTT
CASSYSPYRGDQPQHF
>TRBJ2-7|TRBD1|TRBV30|-
TGTGCCTGGGGCGCCGGGACAGCCAGACCCTACGAGCAGTACTTC
CAWGAGTARPYEQYF
>TRBJ1-4|-|TRBV19|few
TGTGCCAGTAGTAGGCGGGGCGAAAAACTGTTTTTT
CASSRRGEKLFF
>TRBJ1-4|TRBD1|TRBV6-6|few
TGTGCCAGCAGTTCCGGGACAGCCCGAAAACTGTTTTTT
CASSSGTARKLFF
>TRBJ2-3|-|TRBV9|once
TGTGCCAGCAGCTCCCTACGAACAGATACGCAGTATTTT
CASSSLRTDTQYF
>TRBJ1-5|-|TRBV29-1|-
TGCAGCGTTGGTGGGGGGGATCAGCCCCAGCATTTT
CSVGGGDQPQHF
>TRBJ1-1|-|TRBV30|few
TGTGCCTGGAGTGTTTATACTGAAGCTTTCTTT
CAWSVYTEAFF
>TRBJ1-5|TRBD1|TRBV5-1|-
TGCGCCAGCAGCTTGGGACAGGGCGCGGGGCAGCCCCAGCATTTT
CASSLGQGAGQPQHF
>TRBJ1-4|TRBD1|TRBV7-9|few
TGTGCCAGCAGCCCGGTCGGGACAGGGCCTTATGAAAAACTGTTTTTT
CASSPVGTGPYEKLFF
>TRBJ2-7|-|TRBV5-1|-
TGCGCCAGCAGCTTGGAACCGGGCCTCGAGCAGTACTTC
CASSLEPGLEQYF
>TRBJ1-5|-|TRBV30|-
TGTGCCTGGAGTGATGGGACGGCGGGTCAGCCCCAGCATTTT
CAWSDGTAGQPQHF
>TRBJ2-5|-|TRBV5-5|once
TGTGCCAGCAGCTTGGTGTCAGCACAAGAGACCCAGTACTTC
CASSLVSAQETQYF
>TRBJ1-2|-|TRBV18|-
TGTGCCAGCTCACCCTTAGACAGTAACTATGGCTACACCTTC
CASSPLDSNYGYTF
>TRBJ2-3|TRBD2|TRBV5-1|-
TGCGCCAGCAGCCGACAAGCGGGAACAGATACGCAGTATTTT
CASSRQAGTDTQYF
>TRBJ2-1|TRBD1|TRBV5-1|-
TGCGCCAGCAGCTTGAAGGACAGGTTAAATGAGCAGTTCTTC
CASSLKDRLNEQFF
>TRBJ2-1|-|TRBV27|-
TGTGCCAGCAGTTCCCGACCCGTCGCCCCCTACAATGAGCAGTTCTTC
CASSSRPVAPYNEQFF
>TRBJ1-4|-|TRBV7-9|-
TGTGCCAGCAGCCCAGTGACAGCTCCGGCGGGTGAAAAACTGTTTTTT
CASSPVTAPAGEKLFF
>TRBJ2-7|-|TRBV2|many
TGTGCCAGCAGTGTCTTGGAAATTTACGAGCAGTACTTC
CASSVLEIYEQYF
>TRBJ2-7|-|TRBV11-2|-
TGTGCCAGCAGCCCCCGGATCTACCAGGAAGGATACGAGCAGTACTTC
CASSPRIYQEGYEQYF
>TRBJ2-1|TRBD2|TRBV6-4|many
TGTGCCAGCAGGCGAACCCCAGGAGCGGGGGGGAACAATGAGCAGTTCTTC
CASRRTPGAGGNNEQFF
>TRBJ2-6|-|TRBV5-6|-
TGTGCCAGCAGTCCGCCTGCTGGGGCCAACGTCCTGACTTTC
CASSPPAGANVLTF
>TRBJ2-5|TRBD1|TRBV5-1|-
TGCGCCAGCAGCGAGGGGGCCTTTCCAGGGGCTCAAGAGACCCAGTACTTC
CASSEGAFPGAQETQYF